This T cell receptor (beta chain) was sequenced in a study of vaccination and CD4 T cells after COVID-19 (dated by TCRdb to between 2021 and 2024). General notes on the study: Convalescent patients had a positive SARS-CoV-2 result on nasal swab PCR, and of these patients, several had mild disease and one had severe disease. In the convalescent cohort there were six males and four females, among whom were two Hispanic individuals, seven Caucasians, two Asians and one multiracial person. Two doses of either the Pfizer-BioNTech BNT162b2 vaccine (n=8) or the Moderna mRNA-1273 vaccine (n=2) were administered to participants. Post-COVID blood samples were collected from convalescent patients a median of about 92 days after diagnosis, with a range of about 30 to 180 days. Post-vaccine blood samples were collected a median of about 66 days after the second vaccine dose, ranging from roughly 14 to 241 days. For stimulating the cultures, overlapping spike peptide pools were used, derived from SARS-CoV-2 as well as from the common cold coronaviruses HCoV-NL63, HCoV-OC43 and HCoV-229E. As controls, cultures received a CEFX viral epitope pool (the positive control), an HIV-1 Nef peptide pool (the negative control), or no peptide at all. In over 8 COVID-19 convalescent patients and a few infection-naive healthy vaccine recipients, the spike-specific CD4+ TCR repertoire before mRNA vaccination was compared with the repertoire after mRNA vaccination. The research as a whole found: Nearly all vaccine-specific clones in convalescent patients (304 of 307) were mono-reactive for SARS-CoV-2 spike rather than cross-reactive with common cold coronaviruses. The median number of SARS-CoV-2-reactive clonotypes rose from about 23 after infection to 38 after vaccination, but the change was not significant. The study included relatively few convalescent patients and did not analyze early timepoints after natural infection. In convalescent patients, a median roughly 88% of post-vaccine SARS-CoV-2-reactive clones were detected only after vaccination, suggesting vaccine-specific priming.

Including cysteine and phenylalanine, the CDR3 has 16 amino acids. Of the read, only the CDR3 DNA is kept; its 48 bases are in frame from base 1. Cut back by 1 base and 1 base, the V and J ends lie 10 bases apart. The germline V gene sets CDR1 to KGHSH and CDR2 to LQKENI. Libraries were built with PCR. TCR sequencing of DNA from cultured CD4+ T cells used the Oncomine TCR Beta short-read assay at the Johns Hopkins FTIC core. The QIAamp micro DNA kit was used to extract genomic DNA from the cultured CD4+ T cells. The Oncomine TCR Beta libraries from cultured CD4+ T cells were pooled using unique dual indexes and then sequenced on an Illumina iSeq 100. The published analysis was carried out like this. Non-productive sequences were removed, and CDR3s that did not start with C, did not end with F or W, or were shorter than 7 amino acids were discarded. The MANAFEST web application was used to identify antigen-specific clonotypes by comparing peptide-stimulated wells against reference wells and other culture wells. An FDR below 0.05, an odds ratio above 5, and a productive frequency above 0.1% in at least two of three replicate wells were required for clones to be considered positive. A clonotype was classed as cross-reactive if the clonotype showed significant expansion both in SARS-CoV-2 spike wells and in at least one common cold coronavirus spike condition. Using R version 3.6.1, CDR3 homology was evaluated through Levenshtein distances (stringdist) along with unrooted phylogenetic trees (ape). TCRdb's own reprocessing of the public reads used fastp at Q25 and MiXCR and kept productive beta chains. Each entry is one CDR3 protein sequence, shown with its most common DNA and genes. TCRdb, not the authors, supplied the V and J calls. A total of about 13,000 distinct CDR3 sequences appear in this sample, roughly 30% of them only once. Clones ranked in the top ten supply approximately 8% of the sample.

Details on this clonotype: Its antigen is not yet known. Within one base of it there is no much larger clone, and no base qualities were kept.

The treatment or condition tag for this specimen amounts to: approximately 10-day PBMC culture with coronavirus spike peptide pools or control peptides (ViraFEST assay). The ViraFEST assay, used in the study, expanded antigen-specific T cells with peptide pools and then identified the expanded clonotypes through TCR sequencing. The convalescent patients' positive SARS-CoV-2 PCR tests fell between March and December 2020, which was before the Alpha, Beta and Delta variants emerged in the United States. PBMCs were cultured at two million per well in IMDM supplemented with around 5.5% human AB serum and about 10 IU/ml IL-2, with about 10 ug/ml peptide pools added. Half of the culture medium was replaced with fresh IL-2-containing medium on days 3 and 7. CD4+ T cells were isolated after less than twelve days of culture through negative selection using the EasySep CD4+ T cell isolation kit. PBMCs were separated from whole blood using Ficoll-Paque Plus gradient centrifugation and then either used fresh or cryopreserved at -140C. Each culture condition was generally run in triplicate wells.

Input material: CD4+ T cells from blood, cultured in vitro. The chain couples TRBV18 to TRBJ2-2; perhaps TRBD1 is the D gene, with 6 bases matching. The sequence derives from a human donor who had recovered from COVID-19. The CDR3 sequence is CASSPLQGRNTGELFF. The nucleotides read TGTGCCAGCTCACCACTGCAGGGGAGGAACACCGGGGAGCTGTTTTTT.